This TCR beta chain was documented in a study of T cells in Graves' hyperthyroidism and ophthalmopathy. The V end was cut by 3 bases, the J end by 9 bases, with 15 bases between. CDR3 length: 14 amino acids. Germline CDR1 SGHAT, CDR2 FQNNGV. It was uncontrolled infection, other autoimmune disease, pregnancy or lactation that excluded patients. The TCR beta CDR3 regions underwent amplification using RNA transcripts as the source. HTBI primers were used for first-round RT-PCR of the TCR CDR3. Each CDR3 protein is one row after TCRdb ran MiXCR on the multiplex PCR reads. Of about 180,000 distinct CDR3 sequences in the sample, 15% to 20% are singletons; the top ten hold 25% to 30%. This clonotype has a handful of counts.

The chain combines TRBV11-2 with TRBJ2-1; possible D gene TRBD1, 5 bases. Sequencing input: blood. The TCR was taken from a woman in her forties or fifties with Graves' hyperthyroidism. The CDR3 sequence is CASSFHTTGSEQFF. CDR3 sequence (DNA): TGTGCCAGCAGCTTTCACACCACAGGTAGTGAGCAGTTCTTC.